The clone carrying this T cell receptor (beta chain) was detected only a few times. Its antigen is not known. The template was genomic DNA from peripheral blood, not RNA. The CDR3 is 15 amino acids. Germline loops: CDR1 SGHTA, CDR2 FQGNSA. The ends lost 10 bases at V and 5 bases at J; junction bases unmatched: 12. This specimen belongs to a study of T cell repertoires in aging, cancer and after chemotherapy. Study background: Donor ages fell into six groups from 30 or younger up to 70 or older. Healthy donor repertoires were recorded over several months to years and showed clear clonal overlap. Notes on the study in general: In cancer patients, declining TCR diversity with age involved lost richness and lost evenness. Untreated cancer patients had significantly lower blood TCR diversity than age-matched healthy donors.

Rearranged V-D-J TRB sequences were amplified with a mixed TRB-A/B primer pool. One entry per CDR3 protein results from TCRdb running MiXCR on the multiplex PCR reads. The repertoire consists of nearly 11,000 distinct CDR3 sequences, with under 55% occurring once and the leading ten covering 7% to 9.5%. This rearrangement joins TRBV7-2 to TRBJ2-2; 8 bases fit TRBD2. The TCR comes from a human donor in good health. The source material was blood. CDR3 protein: CATQLRTSITGELFF. The CDR3 region has the DNA TGTGCCACACAGCTACGGACTAGCATAACCGGGGAGCTGTTTTTT.